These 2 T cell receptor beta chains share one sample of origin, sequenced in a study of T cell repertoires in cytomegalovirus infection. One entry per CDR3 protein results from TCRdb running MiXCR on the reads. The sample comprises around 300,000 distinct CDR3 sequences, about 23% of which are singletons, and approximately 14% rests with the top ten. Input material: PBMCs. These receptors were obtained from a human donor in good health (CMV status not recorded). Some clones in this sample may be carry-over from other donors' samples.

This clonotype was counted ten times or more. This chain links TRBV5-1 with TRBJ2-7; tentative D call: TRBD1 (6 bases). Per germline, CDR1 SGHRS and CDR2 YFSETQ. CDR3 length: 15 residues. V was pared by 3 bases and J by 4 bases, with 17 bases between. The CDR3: CASSWEQGPSYEQYF. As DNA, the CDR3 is TGCGCCAGCAGCTGGGAACAGGGTCCGTCGTACGAGCAGTACTTC.

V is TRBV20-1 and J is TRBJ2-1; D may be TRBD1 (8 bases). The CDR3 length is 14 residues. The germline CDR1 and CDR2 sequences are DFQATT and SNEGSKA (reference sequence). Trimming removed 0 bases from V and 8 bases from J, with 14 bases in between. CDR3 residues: CSARDRQGRDEQFF. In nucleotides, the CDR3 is TGCAGTGCTAGAGATAGACAGGGGAGGGATGAGCAGTTCTTC.